This T cell receptor beta chain stems from a study of T cells in Graves' hyperthyroidism and ophthalmopathy. Overall study results and limits: The model forecast ophthalmopathy, anticipating it by a median around 6.5 months before onset. Separating ophthalmopathy from stable hyperthyroidism was achieved by a 13 V-J model. Blood samples included most of the expanded thyroid clonotypes exceeding 0.001.

Amplified TCR beta CDR3 regions derived from RNA transcripts. The primer set for the first-round RT-PCR of the TCR CDR3 was HTBI. TCRdb reanalysed the multiplex PCR reads using MiXCR and keeps one entry per CDR3 protein. The repertoire holds roughly 660,000 distinct CDR3 sequences, with around 16% as singletons. The sample holds many counts of this clonotype. Its specificity is not known. V gave up 8 bases and J gave up 1 base; unmatched junction bases: 16. Per the germline V gene, CDR1 is ENHRY and CDR2 is SYGVKD. This CDR3 region has 17 residues. The chain joins TRBV10-3 to TRBJ1-2; 7 bases line up with TRBD1. The clonotype was recovered from a man aged 45-65 years with Graves' hyperthyroidism. Sample: blood. For the CDR3, the DNA is TGTGCCATCGCTGCCTTACCGGGACAGACCGTTAACTATGGCTACACCTTC. It translates to CAIAALPGQTVNYGYTF.